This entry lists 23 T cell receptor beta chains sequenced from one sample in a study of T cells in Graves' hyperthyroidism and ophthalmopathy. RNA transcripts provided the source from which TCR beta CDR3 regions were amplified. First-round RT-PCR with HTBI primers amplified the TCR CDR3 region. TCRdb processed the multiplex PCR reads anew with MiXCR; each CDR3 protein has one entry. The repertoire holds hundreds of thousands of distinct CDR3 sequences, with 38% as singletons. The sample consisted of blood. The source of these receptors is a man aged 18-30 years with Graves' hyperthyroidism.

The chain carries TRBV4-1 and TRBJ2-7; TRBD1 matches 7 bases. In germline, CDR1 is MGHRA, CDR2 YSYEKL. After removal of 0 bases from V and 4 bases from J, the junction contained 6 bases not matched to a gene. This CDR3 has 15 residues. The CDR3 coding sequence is TGCGCCAGCAGCCAAGAACGGACAGGTGCTTACGAGCAGTACTTC. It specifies CASSQERTGAYEQYF.

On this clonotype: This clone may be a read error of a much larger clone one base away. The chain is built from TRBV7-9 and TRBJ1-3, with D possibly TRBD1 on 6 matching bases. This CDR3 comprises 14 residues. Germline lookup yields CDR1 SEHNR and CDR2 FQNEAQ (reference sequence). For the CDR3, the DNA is TGTGCCAGCGCGCGGGGGGCAGGAGGAAACGCCATATATTTT. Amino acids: CASARGAGGNAIYF.

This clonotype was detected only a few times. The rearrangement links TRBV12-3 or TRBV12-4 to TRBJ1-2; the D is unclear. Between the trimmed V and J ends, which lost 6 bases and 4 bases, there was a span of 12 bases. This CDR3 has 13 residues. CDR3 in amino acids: CASRADTSYGYTF. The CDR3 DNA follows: TGTGCCAGCAGGGCAGACACCAGCTATGGCTACACCTTC.

DNA for the CDR3: TGCGCCAGTGGGAGGGGGGGCTATGGCTACACCTTC. Its protein is CASGRGGYGYTF. The chain carries TRBV4-1 and TRBJ1-2; possibly TRBD1 for D (6 bases). Germline V lookup: CDR1 MGHRA, CDR2 YSYEKL. The CDR3 extends over 12 amino acids. V shed 9 bases and J shed 4 bases, with 12 bases lying between them.

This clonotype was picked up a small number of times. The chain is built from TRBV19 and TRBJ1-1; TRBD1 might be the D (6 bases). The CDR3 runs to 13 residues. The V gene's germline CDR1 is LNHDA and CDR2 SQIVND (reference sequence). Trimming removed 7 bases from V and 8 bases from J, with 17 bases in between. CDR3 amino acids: CASTSNRASEAFF. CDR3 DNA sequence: TGTGCCAGTACCTCCAACAGGGCCTCCGAAGCTTTCTTT.

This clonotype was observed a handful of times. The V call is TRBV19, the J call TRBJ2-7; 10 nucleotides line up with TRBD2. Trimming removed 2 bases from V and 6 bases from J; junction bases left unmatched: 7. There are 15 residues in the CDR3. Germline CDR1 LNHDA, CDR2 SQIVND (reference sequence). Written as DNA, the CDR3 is TGTGCCAGTAGTATATCAGCGGGAGGGCCGTCCGAGCAGTACTTC. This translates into CASSISAGGPSEQYF.

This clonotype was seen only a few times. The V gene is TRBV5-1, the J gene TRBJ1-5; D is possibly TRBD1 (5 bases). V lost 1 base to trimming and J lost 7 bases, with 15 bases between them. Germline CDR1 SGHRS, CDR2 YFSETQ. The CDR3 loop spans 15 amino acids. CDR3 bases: TGCGCCAGCAGCTTGTCCGGGGCTGGCGGCCAGCCCCAGCATTTT. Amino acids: CASSLSGAGGQPQHF. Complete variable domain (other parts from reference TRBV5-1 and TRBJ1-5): KAGVTQTPRYLIKTRGQQVTLSCSPISGHRSVSWYQQTPGQGLQFLFEYFSETQRNKGNFPGRFSGRQFSNSRSEMNVSTLELGDSALYLCASSLSGAGGQPQHFGDGTRLSIL.

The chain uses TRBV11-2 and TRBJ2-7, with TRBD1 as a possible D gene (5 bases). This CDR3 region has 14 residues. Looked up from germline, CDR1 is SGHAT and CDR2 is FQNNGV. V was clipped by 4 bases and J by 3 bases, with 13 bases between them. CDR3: CASSSWTDIYEQYF. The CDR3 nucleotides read TGTGCCAGCAGCTCGTGGACGGACATCTACGAGCAGTACTTC.

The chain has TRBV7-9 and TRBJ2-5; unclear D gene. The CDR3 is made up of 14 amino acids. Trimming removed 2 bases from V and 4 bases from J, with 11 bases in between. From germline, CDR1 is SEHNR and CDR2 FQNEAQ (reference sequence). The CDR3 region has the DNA TGTGCCAGCAGCTTAAAAGTTTTCCGAGAGACCCAGTACTTC. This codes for CASSLKVFRETQYF.

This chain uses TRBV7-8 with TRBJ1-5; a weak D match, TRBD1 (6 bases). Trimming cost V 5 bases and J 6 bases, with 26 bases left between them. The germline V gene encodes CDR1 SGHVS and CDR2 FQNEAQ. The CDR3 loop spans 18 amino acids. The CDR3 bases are TGTGCCAGCAGCCCTACCCGGGGGCAACCATCTCGAATTCAGCCCCAGCATTTT. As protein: CASSPTRGQPSRIQPQHF.

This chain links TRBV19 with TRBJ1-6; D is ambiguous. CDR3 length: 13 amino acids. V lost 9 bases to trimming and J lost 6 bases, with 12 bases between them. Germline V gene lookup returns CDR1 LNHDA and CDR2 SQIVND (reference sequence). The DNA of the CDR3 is TGTGCCAGCAGTTACGGCATTAATTCACCCCTCCACTTT. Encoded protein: CASSYGINSPLHF. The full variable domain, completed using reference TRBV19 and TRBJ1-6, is DGGITQSPKYLFRKEGQNVTLSCEQNLNHDAMYWYRQDPGQGLRLIYYSQIVNDFQKGDIAEGYSVSREKKESFPLTVTSAQKNPTAFYLCASSYGINSPLHFGNGTRLTVT.

DNA for the CDR3: TGCAGCGTTGATGGACTAGCGGGAGGCTACACCTTC. Protein product: CSVDGLAGGYTF. V usage is TRBV29-1 and J usage is TRBJ1-2; the D is unclear. V dropped 3 bases and J dropped 8 bases, with 13 bases sitting between them. There are 12 residues in the CDR3. Germline values: CDR1 SQVTM, CDR2 ANQGSEA.

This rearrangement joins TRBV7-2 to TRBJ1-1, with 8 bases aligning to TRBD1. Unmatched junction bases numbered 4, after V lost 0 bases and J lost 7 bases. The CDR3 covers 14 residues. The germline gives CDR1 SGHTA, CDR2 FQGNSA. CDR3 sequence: CASSLATGVGEAFF. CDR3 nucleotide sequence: TGTGCCAGCAGCTTAGCGACAGGGGTCGGTGAAGCTTTCTTT.

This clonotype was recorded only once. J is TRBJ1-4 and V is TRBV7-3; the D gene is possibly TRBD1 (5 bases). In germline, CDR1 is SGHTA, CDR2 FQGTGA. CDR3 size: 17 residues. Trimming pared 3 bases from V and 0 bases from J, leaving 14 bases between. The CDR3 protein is CASSFQGDSATNEKLFF. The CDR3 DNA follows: TGTGCCAGCAGCTTTCAAGGGGACTCTGCAACTAATGAAAAACTGTTTTTT.

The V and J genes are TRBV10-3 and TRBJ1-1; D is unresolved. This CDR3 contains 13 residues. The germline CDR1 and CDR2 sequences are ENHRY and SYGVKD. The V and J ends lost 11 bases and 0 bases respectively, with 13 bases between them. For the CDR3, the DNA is TGTGCCTGTCAGGACGGTCTGAACACTGAAGCTTTCTTT. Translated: CACQDGLNTEAFF.

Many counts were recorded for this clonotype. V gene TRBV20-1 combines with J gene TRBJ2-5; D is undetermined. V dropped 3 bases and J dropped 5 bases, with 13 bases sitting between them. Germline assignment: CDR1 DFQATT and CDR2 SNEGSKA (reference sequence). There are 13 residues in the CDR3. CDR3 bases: TGCAGTGCTAGTTACGGCCCCGGGGAGACCCAGTACTTC. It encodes CSASYGPGETQYF.

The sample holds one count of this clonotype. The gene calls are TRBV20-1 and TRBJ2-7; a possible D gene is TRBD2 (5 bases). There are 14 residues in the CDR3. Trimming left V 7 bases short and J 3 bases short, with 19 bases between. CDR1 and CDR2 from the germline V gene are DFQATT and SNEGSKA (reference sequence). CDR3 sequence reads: CSGARDFRGYEQYF. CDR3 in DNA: TGCAGTGGTGCTAGAGATTTTCGGGGCTACGAGCAGTACTTC.

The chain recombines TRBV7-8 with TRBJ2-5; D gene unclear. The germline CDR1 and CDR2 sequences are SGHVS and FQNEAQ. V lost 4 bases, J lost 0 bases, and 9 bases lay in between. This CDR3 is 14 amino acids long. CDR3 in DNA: TGTGCCAGCAGCTCCCGGGCCTACCAAGAGACCCAGTACTTC. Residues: CASSSRAYQETQYF.

This CDR3 is CASSPTGGYGNTIYF. Written as DNA, the CDR3 is TGTGCCAGCAGCCCGACTGGGGGATATGGAAACACCATATATTTT. The V call is TRBV7-8, the J call TRBJ1-3, with a possible D match to TRBD1 (5 bases). V lost 5 bases to trimming and J lost 3 bases, with 14 bases between them. The CDR3 loop spans 15 amino acids. The germline gives CDR1 SGHVS, CDR2 FQNEAQ.

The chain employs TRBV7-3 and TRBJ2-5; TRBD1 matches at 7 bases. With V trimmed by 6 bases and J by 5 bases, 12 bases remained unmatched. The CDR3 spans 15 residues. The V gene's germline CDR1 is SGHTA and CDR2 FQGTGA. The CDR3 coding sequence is TGTGCCAGCAGGGACAGGAAGGGTGTGTGGGAGACCCAGTACTTC. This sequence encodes CASRDRKGVWETQYF.

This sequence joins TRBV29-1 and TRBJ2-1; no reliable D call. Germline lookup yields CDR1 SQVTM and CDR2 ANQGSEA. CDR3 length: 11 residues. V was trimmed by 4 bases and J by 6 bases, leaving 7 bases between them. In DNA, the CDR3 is TGCAGCGTTGGACCTCTCAATGAGCAGTTCTTC. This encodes CSVGPLNEQFF.

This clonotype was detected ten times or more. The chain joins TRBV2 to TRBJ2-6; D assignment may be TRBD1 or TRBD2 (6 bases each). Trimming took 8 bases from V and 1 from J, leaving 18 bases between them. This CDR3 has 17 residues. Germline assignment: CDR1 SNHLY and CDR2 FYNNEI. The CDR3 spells CASDRRETLSGANVLTF. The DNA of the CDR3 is TGTGCCAGCGACAGGAGGGAGACCCTGTCTGGGGCCAACGTCCTGACTTTC.

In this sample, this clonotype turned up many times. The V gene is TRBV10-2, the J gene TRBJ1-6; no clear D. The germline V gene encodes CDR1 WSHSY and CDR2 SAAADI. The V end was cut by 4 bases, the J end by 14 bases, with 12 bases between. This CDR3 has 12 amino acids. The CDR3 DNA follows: TGCGCCAGCAGTGTGGCCAGATTCACCCTCCACTTT. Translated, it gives CASSVARFTLHF.